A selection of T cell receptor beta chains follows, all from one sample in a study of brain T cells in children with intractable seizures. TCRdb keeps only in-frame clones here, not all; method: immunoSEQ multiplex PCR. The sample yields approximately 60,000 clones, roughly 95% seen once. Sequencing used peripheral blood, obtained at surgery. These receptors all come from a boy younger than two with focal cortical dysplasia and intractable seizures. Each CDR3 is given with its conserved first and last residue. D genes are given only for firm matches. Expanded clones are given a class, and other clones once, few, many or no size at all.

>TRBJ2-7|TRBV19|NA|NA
TGTGCCAGTAGTATTGGGCTCTCCTACGAGCAGTACTTC
CASSIGLSYEQYF
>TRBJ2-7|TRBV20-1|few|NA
TGCAGTGCTAGTCGTTTGGGCGAGCAGTACTTC
CSASRLGEQYF
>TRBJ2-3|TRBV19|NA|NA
TGTGCCAGTAGTAGAACAGGGTCGCGGACAGATACGCAGTATTTT
CASSRTGSRTDTQYF
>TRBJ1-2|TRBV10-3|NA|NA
TGTGCCATCAAGTCGGCCAGTGGCTACACCTTC
CAIKSASGYTF
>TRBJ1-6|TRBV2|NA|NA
TGTGCCAGCAGTGAGCGGGGGTCCCACCCACCCCTCCACTTT
CASSERGSHPPLHF
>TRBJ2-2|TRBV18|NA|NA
TGTGCCAGCTCATACTCTAAAAACACCGGGGAGCTGTTTTTT
CASSYSKNTGELFF
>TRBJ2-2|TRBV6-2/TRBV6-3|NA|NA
TGTGCCAGCAGTCGGACGCCTAACACCGGGGAGCTGTTTTTT
CASSRTPNTGELFF
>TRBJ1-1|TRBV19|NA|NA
TGTGCCAGTAGTCCTTGGACGGGTAAGGCTGAAGCTTTCTTT
CASSPWTGKAEAFF
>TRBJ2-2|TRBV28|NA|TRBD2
TGTGCCAGCAGTTTCGGGGGGGCTAACGGGGAGCTGTTTTTT
CASSFGGANGELFF
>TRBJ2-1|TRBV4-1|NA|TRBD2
TGCGCCAGCAGCCAAGCTGAAGTCAGAGGACTAGGCGAGCAGTTCTTC
CASSQAEVRGLGEQFF
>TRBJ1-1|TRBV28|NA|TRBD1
TGTGCCAGCAGGATAACAGGGGGCGGGACGGCGGTGACTGAAGCTTTCTTT
CASRITGGGTAVTEAFF
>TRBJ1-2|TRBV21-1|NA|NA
TGTGCCAGCAGCCAACAGCACCTATACTATGGCTACACCTTC
CASSQQHLYYGYTF
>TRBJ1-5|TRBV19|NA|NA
TGTGCCAGTAGTCCCAGGGTTAATCAGCCCCAGCATTTT
CASSPRVNQPQHF
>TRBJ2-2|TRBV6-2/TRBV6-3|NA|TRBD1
TGTGCCAGCAGTCGCGGGACAGGGAACACCGGGGAGCTGTTTTTT
CASSRGTGNTGELFF
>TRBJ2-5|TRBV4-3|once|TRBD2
TGCGCCAGCAGCCAGGTGCAAGGGGCGGGAGGAGAGACCCAGTACTTC
CASSQVQGAGGETQYF
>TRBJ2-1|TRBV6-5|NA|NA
TGTGCCAGCAGTTACTCGAGTAGGGTCCATGAGCAGTTCTTC
CASSYSSRVHEQFF
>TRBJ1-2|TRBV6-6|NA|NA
TGTGCCAGCTTCACGGCGGTCTATGGCTACACCTTC
CASFTAVYGYTF
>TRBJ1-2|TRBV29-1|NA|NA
TGCAGCGTTGAGTTTGGGGACAACTATGGCTACACCTTC
CSVEFGDNYGYTF
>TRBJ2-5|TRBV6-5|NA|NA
TGTGCCAGCAGTTACGGGGGACTTACTCTGTACTTC
CASSYGGLTLYF
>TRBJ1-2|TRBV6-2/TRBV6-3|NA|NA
TGTGCCAGCAGTCCACCACCCACAGGGAACTATGGCTACACCTTC
CASSPPPTGNYGYTF
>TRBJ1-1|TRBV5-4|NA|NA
TGTGCCAGCAGCCCCCAAGGCACGAACACTGAAGCTTTCTTT
CASSPQGTNTEAFF
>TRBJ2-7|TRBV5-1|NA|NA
TGCGCCAGCAGCTCGGTGCCCCGTGGCGTATACCACGAGCAGTACTTC
CASSSVPRGVYHEQYF
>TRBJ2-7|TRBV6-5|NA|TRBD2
TGTGCCAGCAGTACGACTAGCGGGTCCTCCTACGAGCAGTACTTC
CASSTTSGSSYEQYF
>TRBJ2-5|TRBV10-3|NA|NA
TGTGCCATCAGCTCAATTCGGCGGGGTCATGGAGAGACCCAGTACTTC
CAISSIRRGHGETQYF
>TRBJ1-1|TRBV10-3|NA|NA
TGTGCCATCAGTCAGGGGAGGGAGGCTGAAGCTTTCTTT
CAISQGREAEAFF
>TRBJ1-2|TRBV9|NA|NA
TGTGCCAGCAGCGTAGACACTAACTATGGCTACACCTTC
CASSVDTNYGYTF
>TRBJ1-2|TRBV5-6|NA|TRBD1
TGTGCCAGCAGCTTGACGACAGGGAAGGGCTACACCTTC
CASSLTTGKGYTF
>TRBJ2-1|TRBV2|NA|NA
TGTGCCAGCAGTGTTGGGGGGTCCTACAATGAGCAGTTCTTC
CASSVGGSYNEQFF
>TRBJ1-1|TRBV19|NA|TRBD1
TGTGCCAGTAGTGGCAGACAGGGAGTAATGAACACTGAAGCTTTCTTT
CASSGRQGVMNTEAFF
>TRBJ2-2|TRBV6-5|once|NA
TGTGCCAGCAGTTACTCGAGGACTGCTGGGGAGCTGTTTTTT
CASSYSRTAGELFF
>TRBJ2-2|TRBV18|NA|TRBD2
TGTGCCAGCTCACCACCGTGGACTAGCGAAACCGGGGAGCTGTTTTTT
CASSPPWTSETGELFF
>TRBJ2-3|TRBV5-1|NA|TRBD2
TGCGCCAGCAGCTTGGCCGAGACTAGCGGGAGTACAGATACGCAGTATTTT
CASSLAETSGSTDTQYF
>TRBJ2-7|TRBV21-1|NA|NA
TGTGCCAGCAGCTCCCGGGGAGGGGGCCCCTACGAGCAGTACTTC
CASSSRGGGPYEQYF
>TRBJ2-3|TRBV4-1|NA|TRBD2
TGCGCCAGCAGCCAAGAGAGCGGGGGGTTCACAGATACGCAGTATTTT
CASSQESGGFTDTQYF
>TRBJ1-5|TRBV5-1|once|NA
TGCGCCAGCAGCTTGGGAGGGTATAATCAGCCCCAGCATTTT
CASSLGGYNQPQHF
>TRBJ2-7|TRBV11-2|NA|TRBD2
TGTGCCAGCAGCCCCGTGGGGCTAGCGGGAAACTACGAGCAGTACTTC
CASSPVGLAGNYEQYF
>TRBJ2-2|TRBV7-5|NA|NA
TGTGTCAGAAGCTTATGCCCCGGGACTCCGGACGTTTCTAGTAATTATGGAGGGGAGCTGTTTTTT
CVRSLCPGTPDVSSNYGGELFF
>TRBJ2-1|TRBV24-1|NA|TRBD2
TGTGCCACCAGTTCGTCGGGACTAGCTGGGAAGAGTCGCGATGAGCAGTTCTTC
CATSSSGLAGKSRDEQFF
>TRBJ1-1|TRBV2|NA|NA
TGTGCCAGCAGTGAATACAGGCCAGGAGTCACTGAAGCTTTCTTT
CASSEYRPGVTEAFF